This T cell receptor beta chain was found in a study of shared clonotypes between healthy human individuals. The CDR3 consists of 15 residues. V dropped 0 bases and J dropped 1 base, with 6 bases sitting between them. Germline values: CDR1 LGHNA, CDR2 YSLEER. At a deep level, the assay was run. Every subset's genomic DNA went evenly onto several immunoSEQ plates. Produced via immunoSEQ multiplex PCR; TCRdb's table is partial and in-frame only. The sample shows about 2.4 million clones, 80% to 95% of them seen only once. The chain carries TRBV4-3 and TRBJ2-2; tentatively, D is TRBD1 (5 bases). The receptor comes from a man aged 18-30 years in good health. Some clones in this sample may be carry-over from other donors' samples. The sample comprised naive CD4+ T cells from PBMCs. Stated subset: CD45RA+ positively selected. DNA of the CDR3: TGCGCCAGCAGCCAAGAAGGACAGAACACCGGGGAGCTGTTTTTT. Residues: CASSQEGQNTGELFF.